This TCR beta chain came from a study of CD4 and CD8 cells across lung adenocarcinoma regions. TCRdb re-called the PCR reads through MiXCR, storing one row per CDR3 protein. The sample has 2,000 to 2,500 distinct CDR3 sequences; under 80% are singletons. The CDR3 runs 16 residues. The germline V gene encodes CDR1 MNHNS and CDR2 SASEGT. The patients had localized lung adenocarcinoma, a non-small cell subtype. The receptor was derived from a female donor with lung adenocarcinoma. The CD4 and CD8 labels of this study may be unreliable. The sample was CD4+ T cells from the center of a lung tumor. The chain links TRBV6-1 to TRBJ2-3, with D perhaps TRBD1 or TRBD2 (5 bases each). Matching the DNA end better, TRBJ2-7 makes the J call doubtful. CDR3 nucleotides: TGTGCCAGCAGAAACCGGGACGCTACTTTCTCCTACGAGCAGTACTTC. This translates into CASRNRDATFSYEQYF.